Below are 16 T cell receptor beta chains sequenced from a single sample in a study of shared clonotypes between healthy human individuals. Clones were sequenced by immunoSEQ multiplex PCR, and TCRdb holds only the in-frame ones, with some missing. There are approximately 2.1 million clones in the sample; about 92% occur only once, and about 0.39% lies in the top ten. The sample comprised naive CD4+ T cells from PBMCs. Subset noted: CD45RA+ positively selected. Receptor source: a man between 18 and 29 years old in good health. Some clones in this sample may be carry-over from other donors' samples.

J is TRBJ2-3 and V is TRBV10-3; 13 bases are shared with TRBD2. The germline V gene has CDR1 ENHRY and CDR2 SYGVKD. The junction had 5 bases not matched to a gene; V was cut back by 10 bases and J by 1 base. CDR3 length: 15 residues. CDR3 amino acids: CATILAGGGTDTQYF. CDR3 nucleotides: TGTGCCACCATACTAGCGGGAGGGGGCACAGATACGCAGTATTTT.

The chain carries TRBV19 and TRBJ1-5, with D perhaps matching TRBD1 (5 bases). The germline CDR1 and CDR2 sequences are LNHDA and SQIVND (reference sequence). V dropped 7 bases and J dropped 3 bases, with 13 bases sitting between them. The CDR3 contains 14 residues. The CDR3 DNA reads TGTGCCAGTACCACGACAGTAACCAATCAGCCCCAGCATTTT. Its protein is CASTTTVTNQPQHF.

The chain joins TRBV29-1 to TRBJ2-1, with D tentatively TRBD1 or TRBD2 (5 bases each). The germline gives CDR1 SQVTM, CDR2 ANQGSEA. The CDR3 covers 15 residues. Trimming shortened V by 5 bases and J by 0 bases, and 14 bases separated the two germline ends. Written as DNA, the CDR3 is TGCAGCGTTCTAGGTTTGGGGGACTCCTACAATGAGCAGTTCTTC. Its translation is CSVLGLGDSYNEQFF.

Regarding this clone: Other nucleotide sequences in the sample specify the same CDR3. V usage is TRBV18 and J usage is TRBJ1-2; the D gene is possibly TRBD1 (5 bases). Between the trimmed V and J ends, which lost 3 bases and 0 bases, there was a span of 5 bases. Germline V gives CDR1 KGHSH, CDR2 LQKENI. This CDR3 has 13 amino acids. CDR3 in DNA: TGTGCCAGCTCACCGACAGCTAACTATGGCTACACCTTC. Translating gives CASSPTANYGYTF.

The chain combines TRBV21-1 with TRBJ2-7; TRBD2 reflects the table's D call only, with no check against the DNA. TRBV21-1 constitutes a pseudogene. The CDR3 spans 16 residues. CDR3 residues: CASSKVGLAGSHEQYF. DNA of the CDR3: TGTGCCAGCAGCAAAGTGGGACTAGCGGGATCCCACGAGCAGTACTTC.

This chain uses TRBV20-1 with TRBJ2-1; D is uncertain. The CDR3 is 11 residues long. The germline V gene encodes CDR1 DFQATT and CDR2 SNEGSKA (reference sequence). CDR3 loop: CSAGVINEQFF. Here the CDR3 DNA reads TGCAGCGCTGGGGTGATCAATGAGCAGTTCTTC.

The DNA of the CDR3 is TGTGCCAGCAGCTTAGATCTAGCGGGAGTGAGGGAGCTGTTTTTT. Translating it yields CASSLDLAGVRELFF. The chain carries TRBV11-2 and TRBJ2-2; the match to TRBD2 covers 10 bases. V shed 0 bases, J shed 9 bases, and the junction held 4 bases outside the gene matches. CDR1 is SGHAT and CDR2 is FQNNGV in the germline V gene. The CDR3 spans 15 residues.

The chain combines TRBV27 with TRBJ2-2; TRBD2 agrees at 8 bases. The V gene end was trimmed by 4 bases and the J gene end by 13 bases; junction bases not matched to a gene: 5. CDR3 size: 12 residues. Germline values: CDR1 MNHEY, CDR2 SMNVEV (reference sequence). The CDR3 spells CASSSSGGLLFF. DNA for the CDR3: TGTGCCAGCAGTTCCTCGGGGGGGCTGCTGTTTTTT.

The V and J genes are TRBV6-5 and TRBJ2-7; 8 bases line up with TRBD2. V was pared by 0 bases and J by 2 bases, with 6 bases of the junction left unmatched. Germline V lookup: CDR1 MNHEY, CDR2 SVGAGI. The CDR3 extends over 16 amino acids. Here the CDR3 reads CASSYSLLAGAYEQYF. Here the CDR3 DNA reads TGTGCCAGCAGTTACTCTCTCCTAGCGGGTGCCTACGAGCAGTACTTC.

The chain links TRBV10-2 to TRBJ2-7, with 9 bases that match TRBD2. Germline V lookup: CDR1 WSHSY, CDR2 SAAADI. V shed 5 bases and J 3 bases; nucleotides not matched to a gene: 8. The CDR3 is 15 residues long. The DNA for the CDR3 is TGCGCCAGCAGTTTAGCGGGAGCCCCCCTCTACGAGCAGTACTTC. Translating gives CASSLAGAPLYEQYF.

This chain joins TRBV29-1 and TRBJ1-2, with TRBD1 matching over 10 bases. This CDR3 region has 13 residues. Germline CDR1 SQVTM, CDR2 ANQGSEA. With 6 bases clipped from V and 8 bases from J, the junction kept 9 bases outside the gene matches. DNA of the CDR3: TGCAGCGTCCTTCGGACAGGGGGTTCCGGCTACACCTTC. This gives the protein CSVLRTGGSGYTF.

The chain links TRBV5-1 to TRBJ2-1; tentatively, D is TRBD2 (7 bases). Germline-derived CDR1 and CDR2 are SGHRS and YFSETQ. Trimming took off 5 bases at V and 1 base at J, with 13 bases between the two ends. This CDR3 has 15 amino acids. The CDR3 is CASSRGGPSYNEQFF. The CDR3 nucleotides read TGCGCCAGCAGTCGCGGGGGCCCATCCTACAATGAGCAGTTCTTC.

The V gene is TRBV5-4, the J gene TRBJ2-1; the D is unclear. The V gene's germline CDR1 is SGHNT and CDR2 YYREEE (reference sequence). There are 12 residues in the CDR3. V was trimmed by 3 bases and J by 5 bases, leaving 6 bases between them. The CDR3 protein is CASSSENNEQFF. As DNA, the CDR3 is TGTGCCAGCAGCTCAGAGAACAATGAGCAGTTCTTC.

The chain couples TRBV18 to TRBJ1-1; D ambiguous. Germline assignment: CDR1 KGHSH and CDR2 LQKENI. With 1 base removed from V and 2 bases from J, the gap between germline ends came to 14 bases. The length of the CDR3 is 16 residues. This chain's CDR3 is CASSPQQLDSNTEAFF. DNA for the CDR3: TGTGCCAGCTCACCACAGCAATTAGACTCAAACACTGAAGCTTTCTTT.

The chain joins TRBV9 to TRBJ2-3; D call uncertain. This CDR3 is built from 14 residues. Trimming removed 4 bases from V and 4 bases from J, with 13 bases in between. Germline V gives CDR1 SGDLS, CDR2 YYNGEE. CDR3 residues: CASSYLRQADTQYF. The CDR3, as DNA: TGTGCCAGCAGCTACCTCCGGCAGGCAGATACGCAGTATTTT.

The chain combines TRBV27 with TRBJ2-1; D is undetermined. Trimming took 8 bases from V and 2 from J, leaving 13 bases between them. The CDR3 contains 14 residues. The germline V gene encodes CDR1 MNHEY and CDR2 SMNVEV (reference sequence). The CDR3 loop is CASAARAPYNEQFF. The CDR3, as DNA: TGTGCCAGCGCAGCTAGGGCGCCCTACAATGAGCAGTTCTTC.